These 9 T cell receptor beta chains share one sample of origin, sequenced in a study of CD8+ T cells in alopecia areata. RNA extraction was followed by reverse transcription into cDNA, which acted as the sequencing template. Sequenced by immunoSEQ multiplex PCR; TCRdb stores in-frame clones only, minus some. This repertoire holds roughly 110,000 clones, and none appear only once. The specimen was lesional skin. Source of these receptors: a C3H/HeJ mouse with alopecia areata. The MHC haplotype recorded for the strain is H2-k.

This clone has a handful of counts. Germline and genes: mouse. The read gets to within 4 residues of the CDR3 end, and the germline J gene fills in the rest. This rearrangement joins TRBV13-3 to TRBJ1-4, with 9 nucleotides matching TRBD1. CDR3 length: 16 residues. Losses at the gene ends were 2 bases for V and 5 bases for J; bases not matched to a gene: 7. Germline values: CDR1 NNHDY, CDR2 SYVADS. CDR3: CASSETGGEENERLFF. The covered CDR3 bases are TGTGCCAGCAGTGAGACAGGGGGAGAGGAAAACGAA.

This clone was observed a few times. Genes and germline are mouse. The CDR3 end falls 4 residues outside the read, so it is completed with the germline J gene. The chain recombines TRBV1 with TRBJ2-1; TRBD2 is a possible D gene (6 bases). Germline-derived CDR1 and CDR2 are NSQYPW and LRSPGD (reference sequence). The length of the CDR3 is 15 residues. Partial CDR3 DNA: TGCACCTGCAGTGCAGATCTGGGACTTGGAGCT. This encodes CTCSADLGLGA. The full CDR3 reads CTCSADLGLGAEQFF. Full variable domain (rest looked up from reference TRBV1 and TRBJ2-1): VTLLEQNPRWRLVPRGQAVNLRCILKNSQYPWMSWYQQDLQKQLQWLFTLRSPGDKEVKSLPGADYLATRVTDTELRLQVANMSQGRTLYCTCSADLGLGAEQFFGPGTRLTVL.

Comments on this clone: The gene symbols are mouse symbols. The CDR3 here is CTCSADRAGSSYEQYF. The sequenced part of the CDR3 DNA is TGCACCTGCAGTGCAGATCGGGCTGGGAGCTCCTAT. The chain links TRBV1 to TRBJ2-7; maybe TRBD2 (5 bases). The sequence runs out 4 residues before the end of the CDR3; the remainder is reconstructed from the germline J gene. Trimming left V 0 bases short and J 0 bases short, with 12 bases between. Germline loops: CDR1 NSQYPW, CDR2 LRSPGD (reference sequence). The CDR3 sequence is 16 residues long.

This clone was seen ten or more times. Gene names refer to mouse genes. The CDR3 end is not reached by the read, which stops 4 residues before it; the germline J gene fills it in. This chain links TRBV13-3 with TRBJ2-1; 11 bases line up with TRBD2. This CDR3 region has 15 residues. The trim removed 0 bases at V and 5 bases at J, leaving 1 base unmatched. The germline V gene has CDR1 NNHDY and CDR2 SYVADS. The CDR3 sequence is CASSDEGLGDAEQFF. CDR3 DNA, as far as it was read: TGTGCCAGCAGTGATGAGGGACTGGGGGATGCT.

This clone was detected a few times. These gene names are mouse names. The CDR3 extends 4 residues past the end of the read, so its final part is completed from the germline J gene. The chain carries TRBV1 and TRBJ2-1; D is perhaps TRBD2 (6 bases). This CDR3 comprises 15 residues. The V gene's germline CDR1 is NSQYPW and CDR2 LRSPGD (reference sequence). V lost 3 bases to trimming and J lost 1 base, with 10 bases between them. The sequenced CDR3 bases are TGCACCTGCAGTGCTCCCGGGGGGAACTATGCT. Residues: CTCSAPGGNYA. The full CDR3 is CTCSAPGGNYAEQFF.

Many counts were recorded for this clone. Genes and germline come from the mouse. The observed sequence ends 4 residues before the CDR3 terminus, with the missing tail filled in from the germline J gene. The chain links TRBV16 to TRBJ1-4, with TRBD1 as a possible D gene (6 bases). The CDR3 length is 15 residues. Germline V lookup: CDR1 SGHSA, CDR2 FRNQAP. V was clipped by 3 bases and J by 3 bases, with 11 bases between them. The CDR3 DNA, read in part, is TGTGCAAGCAGCTTCCCGGGACAAACCAACGAA. Amino acid sequence: CASSFPGQTNE. The whole CDR3 protein is CASSFPGQTNERLFF.

This clone was counted only a few times. Gene labels here are mouse ones. The read ends 4 residues shy of where the CDR3 ends; the end is completed using the germline J gene. J is TRBJ2-7 and V is TRBV1; TRBD1 agrees at 8 bases. With V trimmed by 5 bases and J by 0 bases, 6 bases remained unmatched. Germline values: CDR1 NSQYPW, CDR2 LRSPGD (reference sequence). CDR3 length: 15 amino acids. CDR3 DNA (partial): TGCACCTGCAGTCCTCGGACAGGGAGCTCCTAT. It yields the protein CTCSPRTGSSY. The entire CDR3 protein is CTCSPRTGSSYEQYF.

This clone was counted between two and nine times. Gene names denote mouse genes. The read gets to within 4 residues of the CDR3 end, and the germline J gene fills in the rest. The V and J genes are TRBV13-3 and TRBJ2-1; 11 nucleotides line up with TRBD2. This CDR3 has 15 amino acids. Germline V gene data show CDR1 as NNHDY and CDR2 as SYVADS. The DNA read from the CDR3 is TGTGCCAGCAGTGTGGGACTGGGGGACGGGGCT. It is translated as CASSVGLGDGA. The complete CDR3 sequence is CASSVGLGDGAEQFF.

In its sample, this clone was seen many times. Gene names and germline match the mouse. The read comes to an end 4 residues before the CDR3 does, leaving the germline J gene to fill in the end. This chain connects TRBV13-3 to TRBJ2-3; TRBD2 matches at 10 bases. CDR3 length equals 18 residues. V shed 2 bases and J 0 bases; nucleotides not matched to a gene: 9. Germline-derived CDR1 and CDR2 are NNHDY and SYVADS. The DNA read from the CDR3 is TGTGCCAGCAGTGAGGGCTGGGGGGGCGCGAGTAGTGCAGAA. Translated: CASSEGWGGASSAE. From start to end, the CDR3 is CASSEGWGGASSAETLYF.